This passage covers 28 T cell receptor beta chains from one sample sequenced in a study of CD8 T cells in ankylosing spondylitis. TCRdb re-called the 5' RACE reads with MiXCR, one entry per CDR3 protein. The sample contains 180,000 or so distinct CDR3 sequences, 11% of which appear only once. The sequencing sample was made of blood, either unsorted or a sorted T cell fraction (not recorded which). The receptors shown here come from a male donor with ankylosing spondylitis or in good health (not recorded which).

The V gene is TRBV7-9, the J gene TRBJ2-5; maybe TRBD1 (6 bases). Trimming left V 7 bases short and J 3 bases short, with 21 bases between. Germline V gene data show CDR1 as SEHNR and CDR2 as FQNEAQ (reference sequence). The CDR3 loop spans 16 amino acids. CDR3 amino acids: CASIGLTRDIKETQYF. CDR3 sequence (DNA): TGTGCCAGCATTGGTCTTACCCGGGACATCAAAGAGACCCAGTACTTC.

This clonotype has more than one count but fewer than ten. The V call is TRBV3-1, the J call TRBJ2-7; TRBD1 aligns across 7 bases. Per germline, CDR1 LGHDT and CDR2 YNNKEL (reference sequence). With 6 bases clipped from V and 3 bases from J, the junction kept 11 bases outside the gene matches. The CDR3 sequence is 15 residues long. The CDR3 DNA reads TGTGCCAGCAGTCCTGGACAGGTATGGGACTACGAGCAGTACTTC. As protein: CASSPGQVWDYEQYF.

Ten or more counts support this clonotype. The chain joins TRBV20-1 to TRBJ2-1, with D perhaps TRBD2 (6 bases). Trimming cost V 5 bases and J 0 bases, with 14 bases left between them. Germline-derived CDR1 and CDR2 are DFQATT and SNEGSKA (reference sequence). The CDR3 contains 15 residues. DNA for the CDR3: TGCAGTGCTCCCCGTCGGGGGATCTCCTACAATGAGCAGTTCTTC. This sequence encodes CSAPRRGISYNEQFF.

This clonotype showed up just a few times. CDR3 loop: CASSTGQSYEQYF. The CDR3 coding sequence is TGTGCCAGCAGTACGGGACAGTCCTACGAGCAGTACTTC. This chain links TRBV6-7 with TRBJ2-7, with 7 bases identical to TRBD1. TRBV6-7 is an open reading frame, and its role is uncertain. There are 13 residues in the CDR3. V lost 5 bases and J lost 1; bases outside the gene matches: 2.

This clonotype was recorded at least ten times. One end of the junction does not line up with germline, which may come from a read error. This chain connects TRBV11-2 to TRBJ2-5; D ambiguous. The CDR3 is 12 amino acids. Germline loops: CDR1 SGHAT, CDR2 FQNNGV. In DNA, the CDR3 is TGTGCCATCAGCTCGACGCGGGAGACCCAGTACTTC. Amino acid sequence: CAISSTRETQYF. The full variable domain, its missing parts supplied by reference TRBV11-2 and TRBJ2-5, is EAGVAQSPRYKIIEKRQSVAFWCNPISGHATLYWYQQILGQGPKLLIQFQNNGVVDDSQLPKDRFSAERLKGVDSTLKIQPAKLEDSAVYLCAISSTRETQYFGPGTRLLVL.

The rearrangement uses TRBV25-1 and TRBJ2-7; either TRBD1 or TRBD2 may fit D (5 bases each). Germline CDR1 reads MGHDK; CDR2 reads SYGVNS. V was cut by 3 bases and J by 1 base, with 10 bases left in between. This CDR3 is 14 amino acids long. Here the CDR3 reads CASSDLRESYEQYF. In nucleotides, the CDR3 is TGTGCCAGCAGTGACCTCAGGGAGTCCTACGAGCAGTACTTC.

This chain joins TRBV7-9 and TRBJ1-1; no clear D. CDR3 size: 15 residues. V was trimmed by 1 base and J by 1 base, leaving 10 bases between them. Germline V gives CDR1 SEHNR, CDR2 FQNEAQ (reference sequence). The CDR3 sequence: CASSLGESRNTEAFF. The CDR3 DNA reads TGTGCCAGCAGCTTAGGGGAGAGTAGGAACACTGAAGCTTTCTTT.

This clonotype was counted many times. This sequence joins TRBV12-3 or TRBV12-4 and TRBJ2-1, with a weak D call TRBD2 (5 bases). CDR3 size: 13 residues. The V and J ends lost 10 bases and 7 bases respectively, with 17 bases between them. CDR3 sequence: CATLERVRNEQFF. The CDR3, as DNA: TGTGCCACCCTCGAGAGGGTTAGGAATGAGCAGTTCTTC.

This clonotype was detected ten times or more. This chain joins TRBV12-3 or TRBV12-4 and TRBJ2-2, with 9 bases matching TRBD2. The CDR3 length is 15 residues. The J segment lost 0 bases and the V segment lost 6 bases, leaving 2 bases of the junction unmatched. CDR3 loop: CASSVAGANTGELFF. The CDR3 nucleotides read TGTGCCAGCAGCGTAGCGGGAGCGAACACCGGGGAGCTGTTTTTT.

The J gene is TRBJ2-7, the V gene TRBV7-8; 9 nucleotides match TRBD1. Germline V CDR1 and CDR2: SGHVS, FQNEAQ. The V gene end was trimmed by 2 bases and the J gene end by 5 bases; junction bases not matched to a gene: 7. The CDR3 has 15 amino acids. CDR3 nucleotide sequence: TGTGCCAGCAGCTTACGGTGGGACAGGGAAAACGAGCAGTACTTC. Amino acids: CASSLRWDRENEQYF.

The chain joins TRBV5-1 to TRBJ1-1; D not certain. The germline V gene encodes CDR1 SGHRS and CDR2 YFSETQ. There are 12 residues in the CDR3. The ends were cut back, 4 bases at V and 8 bases at J, with 12 bases in the middle. In nucleotides, the CDR3 is TGCGCCAGCAGCGACTTGGCCATCGAAGCTTTCTTT. Its protein is CASSDLAIEAFF.

This clonotype appeared a few times. The chain has TRBV27 and TRBJ2-1, with D possibly matching TRBD1 (5 bases). The CDR3 has 16 amino acids. CDR1 and CDR2 from the germline V gene are MNHEY and SMNVEV (reference sequence). The V gene lost 7 bases and the J gene lost 3 bases, with 19 bases spanning the gap. The CDR3 here is CASNNNPTDLYNEQFF. As DNA, the CDR3 is TGTGCCAGCAATAATAACCCGACAGACCTCTACAATGAGCAGTTCTTC.

The genes are TRBV5-6 and TRBJ1-5; D not resolved. V gave up 4 bases and J gave up 5 bases, with 10 bases separating them. The CDR3 is made up of 13 amino acids. Germline values: CDR1 SGHDT, CDR2 YYEEEE. The CDR3: CASSRGGYQPQHF. For the CDR3, the DNA is TGTGCCAGCAGCCGGGGAGGGTATCAGCCCCAGCATTTT. Variable domain in full (rest from reference TRBV5-6 and TRBJ1-5): DAGVTQSPTHLIKTRGQQVTLRCSPKSGHDTVSWYQQALGQGPQFIFQYYEEEERQRGNFPDRFSGHQFPNYSSELNVNALLLGDSALYLCASSRGGYQPQHFGDGTRLSIL.

This clonotype was detected ten times or more. In nucleotides, the CDR3 is TGCAGTGCTAGAGATCCTGTCCGGGAGGGGGACGAGCAGTACTTC. This codes for CSARDPVREGDEQYF. This sequence joins TRBV20-1 and TRBJ2-7, with TRBD2 identical over 8 bases. CDR1 DFQATT and CDR2 SNEGSKA come from the germline V gene (reference sequence). The CDR3 is 15 residues long. V was clipped by 0 bases and J by 5 bases; unmatched bases: 9.

This clonotype has a handful of counts. The genes are TRBV14 and TRBJ2-2; no reliable D call. Trimming took 0 bases from V and 0 from J, leaving 14 bases between them. The CDR3 has 18 residues. CDR1 is SGHDN, CDR2 FVKESK, per germline. The CDR3 region is CASSQDDLWPPNTGELFF. DNA of the CDR3: TGTGCCAGCAGCCAAGACGACTTGTGGCCGCCGAACACCGGGGAGCTGTTTTTT.

This clonotype was detected ten times or more. The chain has TRBV24-1 and TRBJ2-3, with 7 bases fitting TRBD1. The CDR3 loop spans 14 amino acids. With 7 bases clipped from V and 2 bases from J, the junction kept 5 bases outside the gene matches. The V gene's germline CDR1 is KGHDR and CDR2 SFDVKD. The CDR3 sequence: CATRDRVATDTQYF. The CDR3 DNA sequence: TGTGCCACCAGAGACAGGGTAGCCACAGATACGCAGTATTTT.

This clonotype was observed many times. The genes are TRBV5-1 and TRBJ2-7, with D unresolved. The CDR3 runs 15 residues. The germline V gene encodes CDR1 SGHRS and CDR2 YFSETQ. V lost 0 bases and J lost 2, with 12 bases in between. CDR3 region: CASSLGRPATYEQYF. The CDR3 DNA follows: TGCGCCAGCAGCTTGGGTAGGCCCGCCACCTACGAGCAGTACTTC. Full variable domain (rest looked up from reference TRBV5-1 and TRBJ2-7): KAGVTQTPRYLIKTRGQQVTLSCSPISGHRSVSWYQQTPGQGLQFLFEYFSETQRNKGNFPGRFSGRQFSNSRSEMNVSTLELGDSALYLCASSLGRPATYEQYFGPGTRLTVT.

V is TRBV19 and J is TRBJ2-3; D is undetermined. CDR1 and CDR2 (germline): LNHDA, SQIVND (reference sequence). V lost 3 bases, J lost 4 bases, and 17 bases lay in between. CDR3 length: 16 amino acids. DNA of the CDR3: TGTGCCAGTAGTATTAGGCTCAGCCAGAAGGCAGATACGCAGTATTTT. This translates into CASSIRLSQKADTQYF.

J is TRBJ1-2 and V is TRBV6-1; TRBD1 matches 7 bases. The germline V gene encodes CDR1 MNHNS and CDR2 SASEGT. The CDR3 runs 14 residues. Unmatched junction bases numbered 11, after V lost 6 bases and J lost 7 bases. The CDR3, as DNA: TGTGCCAGCAGCCGCGACAGGGTGTATCGTGGCTACACCTTC. Protein: CASSRDRVYRGYTF.

V is TRBV9 and J is TRBJ2-4, with unresolved D. The CDR3 contains 12 residues. The V end was cut by 0 bases, the J end by 5 bases, with 3 bases between. Germline-derived CDR1 and CDR2 are SGDLS and YYNGEE. The CDR3 loop reads CASSVDQNIQYF. The CDR3 region has the DNA TGTGCCAGCAGCGTAGATCAAAACATTCAGTACTTC.

This clonotype was counted at least ten times. The V call is TRBV5-1, the J call TRBJ1-2, with TRBD1 matching over 7 bases. The V gene's germline CDR1 is SGHRS and CDR2 YFSETQ. The CDR3 spans 13 residues. The V and J ends lost 4 bases and 6 bases, in that order; junction bases with no gene match: 6. CDR3 in amino acids: CASSRGTADGYTF. CDR3 bases: TGCGCCAGCAGCCGCGGGACAGCGGATGGCTACACCTTC.

This clonotype was observed a handful of times. The chain is built from TRBV24-1 and TRBJ1-2, with D perhaps matching TRBD1 (6 bases). Looked up from germline, CDR1 is KGHDR and CDR2 is SFDVKD. CDR3 size: 14 residues. The ends were cut back, 5 bases at V and 6 bases at J, with 15 bases in the middle. The CDR3 DNA reads TGTGCCACCAGTGGGCTACAGGGACGAGATGGCTACACCTTC. Translation: CATSGLQGRDGYTF.

This clonotype was recorded a few times. The chain employs TRBV9 and TRBJ2-3; D not certain. In germline, CDR1 is SGDLS, CDR2 YYNGEE. This CDR3 contains 14 residues. V was shortened by 0 bases and J by 2 bases, with 7 bases between the two germline ends. CDR3 protein: CASSVAEITDTQYF. The CDR3 DNA reads as TGTGCCAGCAGCGTAGCAGAGATCACAGATACGCAGTATTTT. The full variable domain, its missing parts supplied by reference TRBV9 and TRBJ2-3, is DSGVTQTPKHLITATGQRVTLRCSPRSGDLSVYWYQQSLDQGLQFLIQYYNGEERAKGNILERFSAQQFPDLHSELNLSSLELGDSALYFCASSVAEITDTQYFGPGTRLTVL.

This clonotype was counted many times. V is TRBV12-3 or TRBV12-4 and J is TRBJ2-1; D gene unclear. Trimming shortened V by 6 bases and J by 3 bases, and 12 bases separated the two germline ends. The CDR3 runs 14 residues. This CDR3 reads CASRYGHVYNEQFF. The DNA of the CDR3 is TGTGCCAGCAGGTACGGTCATGTCTACAATGAGCAGTTCTTC.

This clonotype came up many times. The chain carries TRBV5-1 and TRBJ1-5; D is possibly TRBD1 (6 bases). Germline V lookup: CDR1 SGHRS, CDR2 YFSETQ. The CDR3 runs to 15 residues. The V gene lost 1 base and the J gene lost 3 bases, with 11 bases spanning the gap. The DNA of the CDR3 is TGCGCCAGCAGCTTGTCGACAGGAGACAATCAGCCCCAGCATTTT. Protein: CASSLSTGDNQPQHF.

This clonotype was counted many times. This chain joins TRBV20-1 and TRBJ2-5, with D tentatively TRBD2 (5 bases). Trimming shortened V by 1 base and J by 2 bases, and 11 bases separated the two germline ends. From germline, CDR1 is DFQATT and CDR2 SNEGSKA (reference sequence). This CDR3 comprises 14 residues. The CDR3: CSARAPTSQETQYF. Written as DNA, the CDR3 is TGCAGTGCTAGAGCACCAACTAGTCAAGAGACCCAGTACTTC.

The rearrangement uses TRBV6-6 and TRBJ1-1, with 10 bases identical to TRBD1. Germline loops: CDR1 MNHNY, CDR2 SVGAGI (reference sequence). Trimming took 10 bases from V and 5 from J; bases not matched to a gene: 7. The CDR3 is 13 amino acids. CDR3 amino acids: CATRDRGGTEAFF. CDR3 bases: TGTGCCACCAGGGACAGGGGAGGAACTGAAGCTTTCTTT.

The gene calls are TRBV12-3 or TRBV12-4 and TRBJ2-1; 9 bases agree with TRBD2. The junction had 7 bases not matched to a gene; V was cut back by 6 bases and J by 7 bases. There are 14 residues in the CDR3. CDR3 residues: CASRVAGVYNEQFF. As DNA, the CDR3 is TGTGCCAGCAGGGTAGCGGGAGTTTATAATGAGCAGTTCTTC.